Below are 7 T cell receptor beta chains sequenced from a single sample in a study of blood T cell repertoires in COVID-19. Using immunoSEQ multiplex PCR, the repertoire was profiled, and TCRdb retains in-frame clones only, with some absent. In the table there are under 300,000 clones, about nine tenths of which are singletons. Sequenced material: PBMCs or T cells enriched from blood (not recorded which). These receptors were collected from a woman aged 30 to 39 with acute COVID-19.

V and J are TRBV5-4 and TRBJ1-6; D is unclear. The CDR3 has 16 residues. With 0 bases removed from V and 10 bases from J, the gap between germline ends came to 17 bases. Germline V gene sequence: CDR1 SGHNT, CDR2 YYREEE (reference sequence). The CDR3 region has the DNA TGTGCCAGCAGCTTGGGGGCGGGCAGAAGACAATCACCCCTCCACTTT. It translates to CASSLGAGRRQSPLHF.

This clone has a handful of counts. The chain carries TRBV5-1 and TRBJ2-1, with D possibly TRBD1 on 7 matching bases. CDR3 length: 16 amino acids. V was clipped by 2 bases and J by 4 bases, with 16 bases between them. Germline V gives CDR1 SGHRS, CDR2 YFSETQ. The CDR3 DNA follows: TGCGCCAGCAGCTTTCACCAACAGGGGAGGTACAATGAGCAGTTCTTC. Translating it yields CASSFHQQGRYNEQFF. The full variable domain, its missing parts supplied by reference TRBV5-1 and TRBJ2-1, is KAGVTQTPRYLIKTRGQQVTLSCSPISGHRSVSWYQQTPGQGLQFLFEYFSETQRNKGNFPGRFSGRQFSNSRSEMNVSTLELGDSALYLCASSFHQQGRYNEQFFGPGTRLTVL.

The chain recombines TRBV10-2 with TRBJ1-4, with D possibly TRBD1 on 5 matching bases. Trimming removed 6 bases at V and 0 bases at J, with 8 bases between. The CDR3 runs 14 residues. The germline CDR1 and CDR2 sequences are WSHSY and SAAADI. The CDR3 nucleotides are TGCGCCAGCAGGGGGGGTTCAACTAATGAAAAACTGTTTTTT. Translation: CASRGGSTNEKLFF.

The chain carries TRBV7-2 and TRBJ2-1; 9 positions match TRBD2. Germline CDR1 and CDR2: SGHTA and FQGNSA. V lost 3 bases to trimming and J lost 8 bases; unmatched junction nucleotides: 11. CDR3 length: 16 residues. Here the CDR3 DNA reads TGTGCCAGCAGCTTGTTGCGGGGGGGCCTGGTCGATGAGCAGTTCTTC. Amino acids: CASSLLRGGLVDEQFF.

V usage is TRBV5-6 and J usage is TRBJ2-7, with 10 bases aligning to TRBD2. V lost 4 bases to trimming and J lost 0 bases; unmatched junction nucleotides: 4. Germline CDR1 and CDR2: SGHDT and YYEEEE. CDR3 size: 15 residues. This CDR3 is CASSRTSGLSYEQYF. The DNA for the CDR3 is TGTGCCAGCAGCCGGACTAGCGGTCTCTCCTACGAGCAGTACTTC. The entire variable domain, with the rest obtained from reference TRBV5-6 and TRBJ2-7, is as follows: DAGVTQSPTHLIKTRGQQVTLRCSPKSGHDTVSWYQQALGQGPQFIFQYYEEEERQRGNFPDRFSGHQFPNYSSELNVNALLLGDSALYLCASSRTSGLSYEQYFGPGTRLTVT.

The chain recombines TRBV19 with TRBJ2-7, with TRBD1 identical over 8 bases. This CDR3 is built from 16 residues. V was pared by 6 bases and J by 5 bases, with 15 bases of the junction left unmatched. CDR1 and CDR2 from the germline V gene are LNHDA and SQIVND (reference sequence). CDR3: CASSPIRGTGNDEQYF. Here the CDR3 DNA reads TGTGCCAGTAGCCCAATCCGGGGGACAGGAAACGACGAGCAGTACTTC.

This clone was detected only once. This rearrangement joins TRBV6-5 to TRBJ1-3; 12 bases are shared with TRBD1. Germline CDR1 reads MNHEY; CDR2 reads SVGAGI. V shed 6 bases and J 7 bases; nucleotides not matched to a gene: 4. The CDR3 sequence is 14 residues long. CDR3 amino acids: CASRPGQGANTIYF. For the CDR3, the DNA is TGTGCCAGCAGACCGGGACAGGGGGCGAACACCATATATTTT.